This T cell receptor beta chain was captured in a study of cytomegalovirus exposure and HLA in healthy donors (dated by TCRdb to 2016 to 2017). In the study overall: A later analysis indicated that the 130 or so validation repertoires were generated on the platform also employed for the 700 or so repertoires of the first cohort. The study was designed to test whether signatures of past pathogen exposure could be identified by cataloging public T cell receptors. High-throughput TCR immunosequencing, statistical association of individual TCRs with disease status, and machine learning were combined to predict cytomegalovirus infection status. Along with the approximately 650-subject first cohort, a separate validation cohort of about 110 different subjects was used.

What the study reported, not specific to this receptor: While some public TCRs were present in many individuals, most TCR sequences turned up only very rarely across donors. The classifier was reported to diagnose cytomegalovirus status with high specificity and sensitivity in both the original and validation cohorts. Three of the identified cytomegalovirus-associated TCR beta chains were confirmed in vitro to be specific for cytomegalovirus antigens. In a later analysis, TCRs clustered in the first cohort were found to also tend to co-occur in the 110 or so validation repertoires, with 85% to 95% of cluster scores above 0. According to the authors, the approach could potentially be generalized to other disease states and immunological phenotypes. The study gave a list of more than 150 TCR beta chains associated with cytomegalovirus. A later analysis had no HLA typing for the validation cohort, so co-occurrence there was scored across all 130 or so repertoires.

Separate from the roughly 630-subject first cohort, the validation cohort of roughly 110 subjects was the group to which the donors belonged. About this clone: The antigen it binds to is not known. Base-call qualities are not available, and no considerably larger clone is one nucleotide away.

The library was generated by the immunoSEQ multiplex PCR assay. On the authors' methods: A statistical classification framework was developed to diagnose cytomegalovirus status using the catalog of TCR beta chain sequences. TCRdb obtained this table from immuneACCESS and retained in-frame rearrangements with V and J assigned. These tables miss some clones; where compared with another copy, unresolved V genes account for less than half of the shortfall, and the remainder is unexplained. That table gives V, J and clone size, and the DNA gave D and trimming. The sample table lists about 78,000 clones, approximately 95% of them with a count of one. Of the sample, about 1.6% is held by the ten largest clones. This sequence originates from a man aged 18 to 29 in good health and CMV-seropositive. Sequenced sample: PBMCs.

Read as DNA, the sequence is TGTGCCAGCAGTGGCGGGGCTTACACTGAAGCTTTCTTT. Translation gives CASSGGAYTEAFF. The V and J segments used are TRBV6-1 and TRBJ1-1; the D gene is perhaps TRBD1, from 5 matching bases. CDR1 MNHNS and CDR2 SASEGT are derived from the germline V gene. Relative to germline, V is 4 bases shorter and J is 3 bases shorter, with 9 bases between their ends. The CDR3 spans 13 residues, from the cysteine through the phenylalanine. Just CDR3 DNA is preserved here, 39 bases in frame from base 1.